This TCR beta chain emerged from a study of naive and memory T cell subsets. TCR cDNA received a 3' ligated oligonucleotide that carried a UMI. A remark on this clonotype: No conserved phenylalanine or tryptophan is present at the end of the CDR3, so a read error is the likely explanation.

V was pared by 5 bases and J by 2 bases, with 4 bases of the junction left unmatched. The germline gives CDR1 SGHTA, CDR2 FQGNSA. CDR3 length: 15 residues. Four PCR rounds used nested alpha and beta constant region primers plus the SP2 primer. Using its own MiXCR run on the 5' RACE reads, TCRdb lists one record per CDR3 protein. The data contain approximately 32,000 distinct CDR3 sequences, 16% of them singletons. The chain uses TRBV7-2 and TRBJ1-4; 8 positions match TRBD1. The TCR comes from a female donor in good health. CDR3 amino acids: CASSRTGSTNEKLFL. In DNA form, the CDR3 reads TGTGCCAGCAGCAGGACAGGGTCGACTAATGAAAAACTGTTTCTT.